One sample yielded the 31 T cell receptor beta chains listed below, sequenced in a study of cytomegalovirus exposure and HLA in healthy donors. Researchers ran the PCR with 60 Vbeta and 13 Jbeta primers. Method: immunoSEQ multiplex PCR; TCRdb's copy keeps in-frame clones and lacks some. The sample has about 140,000 clones; 75% to 90% are singletons. Sequencing input: PBMCs. These receptor sequences come from a female donor in good health and CMV-seronegative.

The V and J genes are TRBV7-3 and TRBJ2-6, with a weak D call TRBD1 (5 bases). Germline V gives CDR1 SGHTA, CDR2 FQGTGA. This CDR3 contains 15 residues. V was cut by 5 bases and J by 4 bases, with 12 bases left in between. The CDR3 here is CASSPTGSGANVLTF. The DNA of the CDR3 is TGTGCCAGCAGCCCAACAGGTTCGGGGGCCAACGTCCTGACTTTC. The variable domain in full, with the rest retrieved from reference TRBV7-3 and TRBJ2-6, is GAGVSQTPSNKVTEKGKYVELRCDPISGHTALYWYRQSLGQGPEFLIYFQGTGAADDSGLPNDRFFAVRPEGSVSTLKIQRTERGDSAVYLCASSPTGSGANVLTFGAGSRLTVL.

This clone was detected a few times. The chain has TRBV11-2 and TRBJ1-1; TRBD1 matches at 10 bases. This CDR3 is 14 amino acids long. Trimming took 3 bases from V and 3 from J; bases not matched to a gene: 1. Germline V lookup: CDR1 SGHAT, CDR2 FQNNGV. CDR3 nucleotide sequence: TGTGCCAGCAGCTTCGGGACAGGGGACACTGAAGCTTTCTTT. Its protein is CASSFGTGDTEAFF.

This clone was counted a single time. This chain uses TRBV4-1 with TRBJ2-5, with 8 bases identical to TRBD1. The ends lost 3 bases at V and 3 bases at J; junction bases unmatched: 3. The CDR3 contains 14 residues. The germline V gene encodes CDR1 MGHRA and CDR2 YSYEKL. CDR3 bases: TGCGCCAGCAGCCACCCGACAGGGGAAGAGACCCAGTACTTC. It translates to CASSHPTGEETQYF.

This clone was counted between two and nine times. The gene calls are TRBV5-6 and TRBJ1-1; D is undetermined. The length of the CDR3 is 15 residues. Germline CDR1 and CDR2: SGHDT and YYEEEE. Trimming shortened V by 0 bases and J by 2 bases, and 11 bases separated the two germline ends. CDR3 sequence reads: CASSLGPPGNTEAFF. CDR3 coding DNA: TGTGCCAGCAGCTTGGGCCCTCCGGGTAACACTGAAGCTTTCTTT.

The chain couples TRBV6-1 to TRBJ2-3; the D gene is possibly TRBD2 (6 bases). V dropped 0 bases and J dropped 5 bases, with 9 bases sitting between them. Germline V CDR1 and CDR2: MNHNS, SASEGT. The CDR3 totals 14 residues. The CDR3 DNA reads as TGTGCCAGCAGTGAAGCGTGGGGGGAAGATACGCAGTATTTT. It translates to CASSEAWGEDTQYF.

This clone was observed a handful of times. This chain joins TRBV19 and TRBJ1-4; possible D gene TRBD1, 6 bases. Per the germline V gene, CDR1 is LNHDA and CDR2 is SQIVND (reference sequence). The CDR3 contains 14 residues. The germline V and J ends were trimmed by 3 bases and 4 bases, with 9 bases remaining between them. CDR3 residues: CASSIPGVNEKLFF. The CDR3 DNA reads TGTGCCAGTAGTATTCCAGGGGTTAATGAAAAACTGTTTTTT. Complete variable domain (other parts from reference TRBV19 and TRBJ1-4): DGGITQSPKYLFRKEGQNVTLSCEQNLNHDAMYWYRQDPGQGLRLIYYSQIVNDFQKGDIAEGYSVSREKKESFPLTVTSAQKNPTAFYLCASSIPGVNEKLFFGSGTQLSVL.

The J gene is TRBJ1-1, the V gene TRBV18; D is unresolved. The CDR3 totals 15 residues. V lost 3 bases to trimming and J lost 1 base, with 12 bases between them. In germline, CDR1 is KGHSH, CDR2 LQKENI. The CDR3 coding sequence is TGTGCCAGCTCACCCCGTCCAGACTCGAACACTGAAGCTTTCTTT. Amino acids: CASSPRPDSNTEAFF.

This sequence joins TRBV7-9 and TRBJ2-7; TRBD1 matches at 10 bases. V was clipped by 8 bases and J by 5 bases; unmatched bases: 0. The germline CDR1 and CDR2 sequences are SEHNR and FQNEAQ (reference sequence). CDR3 size: 11 residues. The CDR3 coding sequence is TGTGCCAGCGGGACAGGGGACGAGCAGTACTTC. Translating gives CASGTGDEQYF.

Points on this clone: The conserved phenylalanine or tryptophan is not found at the CDR3 terminus, so this likely reflects a read error. The genes are TRBV30 and TRBJ1-5, with D perhaps TRBD1 (5 bases). V was trimmed by 0 bases and J by 5 bases, leaving 14 bases between them. Germline CDR1 is GTSNPN and CDR2 is SVGIG (reference sequence). This CDR3 region has 15 residues. The CDR3 DNA is TGTGCCTGGAGTGTACTTGGCAGGGAAGATCAGCCCCAGCATGTT. Its translation: CAWSVLGREDQPQHV.

V usage is TRBV28 and J usage is TRBJ2-7; D perhaps matches TRBD2 (5 bases). This CDR3 spans 14 amino acids. Per germline, CDR1 MDHEN and CDR2 SYDVKM. Trimming stripped 3 bases from V and 3 bases from J, with 12 bases between. The CDR3 sequence is CASSLRVNNYEQYF. DNA of the CDR3: TGTGCCAGCAGTTTGAGGGTCAACAACTACGAGCAGTACTTC. Supplemented by reference TRBV28 and TRBJ2-7, the full variable domain reads DVKVTQSSRYLVKRTGEKVFLECVQDMDHENMFWYRQDPGLGLRLIYFSYDVKMKEKGDIPEGYSVSREKKERFSLILESASTNQTSMYLCASSLRVNNYEQYFGPGTRLTVT.

The chain links TRBV6-6 to TRBJ1-5, with D possibly being TRBD1 (6 bases). This CDR3 is 15 amino acids long. CDR1 MNHNY and CDR2 SVGAGI come from the germline V gene (reference sequence). The V gene lost 6 bases and the J gene lost 11 bases, with 23 bases spanning the gap. The CDR3 protein is CASRPEGGGGVTQHF. DNA for the CDR3: TGTGCCAGCAGGCCGGAAGGGGGGGGCGGAGTCACCCAGCATTTT.

The chain recombines TRBV5-4 with TRBJ2-7; 7 nucleotides match TRBD1. The CDR3 covers 15 residues. Trimming cost V 3 bases and J 2 bases; bases outside gene matches: 8. Per the germline V gene, CDR1 is SGHNT and CDR2 is YYREEE (reference sequence). CDR3 sequence (DNA): TGTGCCAGCAGCTGGATGACAGGGCTGACCTACGAGCAGTACTTC. Translating gives CASSWMTGLTYEQYF.

This clone was counted a single time. This sequence joins TRBV15 and TRBJ2-7, with 10 nucleotides matching TRBD1. With 3 bases clipped from V and 6 bases from J, the junction kept 2 bases outside the gene matches. Per the germline V gene, CDR1 is LNHNV and CDR2 is YYDKDF (reference sequence). The CDR3 totals 13 residues. This CDR3 reads CATSRTGGLEQYF. In DNA, the CDR3 is TGTGCCACCAGCAGGACAGGGGGCCTCGAGCAGTACTTC.

This chain joins TRBV25-1 and TRBJ1-1, with 9 bases fitting TRBD1. Germline V lookup: CDR1 MGHDK, CDR2 SYGVNS. The V gene end was trimmed by 3 bases and the J gene end by 4 bases; junction bases not matched to a gene: 6. This CDR3 comprises 15 residues. The CDR3 bases are TGTGCCAGCAGTGACCCGACAGGGGGGACCACTGAAGCTTTCTTT. Translated: CASSDPTGGTTEAFF.

The DNA for the CDR3 is TGTGCCAGTAGTGGGGACAGCATGAACACTGAAGCTTTCTTT. It translates to CASSGDSMNTEAFF. This chain uses TRBV19 with TRBJ1-1; TRBD1 agrees at 7 bases. CDR3 length: 14 amino acids. Germline CDR1 LNHDA, CDR2 SQIVND (reference sequence). J lost 0 bases, V lost 5 bases, and 3 bases had no gene match. Full variable domain (remainder filled in from reference TRBV19 and TRBJ1-1): DGGITQSPKYLFRKEGQNVTLSCEQNLNHDAMYWYRQDPGQGLRLIYYSQIVNDFQKGDIAEGYSVSREKKESFPLTVTSAQKNPTAFYLCASSGDSMNTEAFFGQGTRLTVV.

The V and J genes are TRBV5-5 and TRBJ2-7; the D gene is possibly TRBD1 (6 bases). The CDR3 consists of 13 residues. Germline assignment: CDR1 SGHKS and CDR2 YYEKEE (reference sequence). Trimming pared 4 bases from V and 8 bases from J, leaving 16 bases between. CDR3 nucleotide sequence: TGTGCCAGCAGCCTCGCGGACAGTTCGAAGCAGTACTTC. Protein: CASSLADSSKQYF.

V is TRBV28 and J is TRBJ1-5; 8 bases align to TRBD1. The CDR3 is made up of 15 amino acids. The junction had 3 bases not matched to a gene; V was cut back by 5 bases and J by 0 bases. Germline V gene sequence: CDR1 MDHEN, CDR2 SYDVKM. CDR3 sequence reads: CASSRQGASNQPQHF. The CDR3 coding sequence is TGTGCCAGCAGTCGGCAGGGGGCTAGCAATCAGCCCCAGCATTTT.

The chain uses TRBV5-4 and TRBJ1-1, with 9 bases lining up with TRBD1. Unmatched junction bases numbered 12, after V lost 3 bases and J lost 3 bases. Germline CDR1 and CDR2: SGHNT and YYREEE (reference sequence). The CDR3 contains 17 residues. This CDR3 reads CASSSPGTGPLYTEAFF. The DNA for the CDR3 is TGTGCCAGCAGCTCCCCAGGGACAGGGCCTTTGTACACTGAAGCTTTCTTT.

V usage is TRBV6-1 and J usage is TRBJ1-3; the D is unclear. Looked up from germline, CDR1 is MNHNS and CDR2 is SASEGT. The CDR3 is 15 residues long. V shed 3 bases and J shed 0 bases, with 9 bases lying between them. The CDR3: CASSEELYSGNTIYF. The CDR3 DNA sequence: TGTGCCAGCAGTGAGGAGCTATACTCTGGAAACACCATATATTTT.

By frequency in the sample, this clone is medium-sized. The same CDR3 also results from other DNA sequences found in this sample. CDR3 sequence reads: CASSLAGAYNEQFF. DNA of the CDR3: TGCGCCAGCAGCTTGGCGGGGGCCTACAATGAGCAGTTCTTC. The chain uses TRBV5-1 and TRBJ2-1; the D gene is possibly TRBD2 (6 bases). This CDR3 has 14 amino acids. In germline, CDR1 is SGHRS, CDR2 YFSETQ. Trimming took off 0 bases at V and 2 bases at J, with 6 bases between the two ends. Filled out from reference TRBV5-1 and TRBJ2-1, the complete variable domain reads KAGVTQTPRYLIKTRGQQVTLSCSPISGHRSVSWYQQTPGQGLQFLFEYFSETQRNKGNFPGRFSGRQFSNSRSEMNVSTLELGDSALYLCASSLAGAYNEQFFGPGTRLTVL.

The chain combines TRBV7-9 with TRBJ2-1, with a weak D call TRBD2 (6 bases). This CDR3 comprises 13 residues. Trimming took off 0 bases at V and 10 bases at J, with 10 bases between the two ends. Germline V gene sequence: CDR1 SEHNR, CDR2 FQNEAQ (reference sequence). This CDR3 is CASSLASEGEQFF. The CDR3 coding sequence is TGTGCCAGCAGCTTAGCATCGGAGGGCGAGCAGTTCTTC. The whole variable domain, filled in from reference TRBV7-9 and TRBJ2-1, reads DTGVSQNPRHKITKRGQNVTFRCDPISEHNRLYWYRQTLGQGPEFLTYFQNEAQLEKSRLLSDRFSAERPKGSFSTLEIQRTEQGDSAMYLCASSLASEGEQFFGPGTRLTVL.

The chain carries TRBV18 and TRBJ2-7; 8 bases line up with TRBD1. CDR3 length: 13 residues. Looked up from germline, CDR1 is KGHSH and CDR2 is LQKENI. The J segment lost 5 bases and the V segment lost 3 bases, leaving 3 bases of the junction unmatched. CDR3 nucleotide sequence: TGTGCCAGCTCACCGGGACAGGCGGACGAGCAGTACTTC. Translation: CASSPGQADEQYF.

V and J are TRBV27 and TRBJ1-1, with a possible D match to TRBD1 (6 bases). There are 15 residues in the CDR3. V lost 3 bases and J 1 base, leaving 12 bases between the germline ends. Germline V gives CDR1 MNHEY, CDR2 SMNVEV (reference sequence). The CDR3 here is CASSLLGQWNTEAFF. The CDR3, as DNA: TGTGCCAGCAGTTTGTTGGGACAATGGAACACTGAAGCTTTCTTT.

This clone was detected once. V is TRBV7-2 and J is TRBJ2-7, with D possibly being TRBD2 (7 bases). Germline lookup yields CDR1 SGHTA and CDR2 FQGNSA. The V and J ends lost 5 bases and 3 bases respectively, with 17 bases between them. This CDR3 region has 15 residues. CDR3 sequence reads: CASSPQGGIRYEQYF. DNA of the CDR3: TGTGCCAGCAGCCCACAGGGAGGGATCCGCTACGAGCAGTACTTC.

The chain joins TRBV7-9 to TRBJ1-5; D unresolved. This CDR3 region has 15 residues. Germline V gene lookup returns CDR1 SEHNR and CDR2 FQNEAQ (reference sequence). Trimming removed 3 bases from V and 4 bases from J, with 13 bases in between. DNA of the CDR3: TGTGCCAGCAGCTTCTCAGCGCGGGGAAATCAGCCCCAGCATTTT. Protein: CASSFSARGNQPQHF. The full variable domain, completed using reference TRBV7-9 and TRBJ1-5, is DTGVSQNPRHKITKRGQNVTFRCDPISEHNRLYWYRQTLGQGPEFLTYFQNEAQLEKSRLLSDRFSAERPKGSFSTLEIQRTEQGDSAMYLCASSFSARGNQPQHFGDGTRLSIL.

The gene calls are TRBV19 and TRBJ2-7; possibly TRBD1 for D (6 bases). The CDR3 totals 14 residues. V was trimmed by 10 bases and J by 0 bases, leaving 16 bases between them. Germline CDR1 reads LNHDA; CDR2 reads SQIVND (reference sequence). The DNA of the CDR3 is TGTGCCACAAGCAGGGGCGAAAGCTCCTACGAGCAGTACTTC. Translated: CATSRGESSYEQYF.

This chain connects TRBV10-3 to TRBJ2-1; D unclear. Deletions cut 3 bases from V and 0 bases from J, with 9 bases between. Germline V gene sequence: CDR1 ENHRY, CDR2 SYGVKD. This CDR3 comprises 15 residues. CDR3 loop: CAISDVESSYNEQFF. In nucleotides, the CDR3 is TGTGCCATCAGTGACGTGGAGAGCTCCTACAATGAGCAGTTCTTC.

The rearrangement uses TRBV11-2 and TRBJ2-1, with TRBD1 as a possible D gene (6 bases). In germline, CDR1 is SGHAT, CDR2 FQNNGV. The CDR3 is 14 residues long. V was pared by 2 bases and J by 4 bases, with 9 bases between. CDR3 DNA: TGTGCCAGCAGCTTACTGACAGGATACAATGAGCAGTTCTTC. This sequence encodes CASSLLTGYNEQFF.

The chain recombines TRBV27 with TRBJ1-4; 8 bases are shared with TRBD1. The germline gives CDR1 MNHEY, CDR2 SMNVEV (reference sequence). The ends lost 5 bases at V and 8 bases at J; junction bases unmatched: 7. This CDR3 spans 14 amino acids. CDR3 sequence: CASSTTGEEEKLFF. The CDR3 DNA reads as TGTGCCAGCAGTACGACAGGGGAGGAAGAAAAACTGTTTTTT.

The CDR3 coding sequence is TGTGCCAGCAGTACAGGGGGCCTCCACGAGCAGTACTTC. Translated, it gives CASSTGGLHEQYF. The chain recombines TRBV25-1 with TRBJ2-7, with 9 nucleotides matching TRBD1. The J segment lost 5 bases and the V segment lost 5 bases, leaving 4 bases of the junction unmatched. Germline V gene lookup returns CDR1 MGHDK and CDR2 SYGVNS. The CDR3 runs to 13 residues.

This chain joins TRBV2 and TRBJ1-2, with D perhaps TRBD1 (6 bases). Germline V gives CDR1 SNHLY, CDR2 FYNNEI. The length of the CDR3 is 13 residues. V lost 6 bases to trimming and J lost 2 bases, with 10 bases between them. This CDR3 is CASSETGNYGYTF. The CDR3 nucleotides read TGTGCCAGCAGCGAAACAGGGAACTATGGCTACACCTTC.